This T cell receptor (beta chain) stems from a study of control samples from healthy donors and cancer patients. Sequenced by immunoSEQ multiplex PCR; TCRdb stores in-frame clones only, minus some. The profile shows tens of thousands of clones, over 85% of them singletons. CDR3 length: 19 amino acids. Germline V gene data show CDR1 as SGHRS and CDR2 as YFSETQ. V was pared by 0 bases and J by 7 bases, with 21 bases of the junction left unmatched. The sample consisted of PBMCs. This rearrangement joins TRBV5-1 to TRBJ1-2; 7 positions agree with TRBD1. The sequence derives from a man aged 25-45 years with colorectal cancer. CDR3 nucleotide sequence: TGCGCCAGCAGCTTGGTTTGGAGGGGAAGGGGACAGCACCGGGGTGGCTACACCTTC. It is translated as CASSLVWRGRGQHRGGYTF. The full variable domain, in which reference TRBV5-1 and TRBJ1-2 provide the parts outside the CDR3, is KAGVTQTPRYLIKTRGQQVTLSCSPISGHRSVSWYQQTPGQGLQFLFEYFSETQRNKGNFPGRFSGRQFSNSRSEMNVSTLELGDSALYLCASSLVWRGRGQHRGGYTFGSGTRLTVV.